This T cell receptor beta chain comes out of a study of blood T cell repertoires in COVID-19. Profiled with immunoSEQ multiplex PCR; TCRdb holds only in-frame clones, not every one. The sample comprises approximately 150,000 clones, 85% of which are singletons, and more than 2% rests with the top ten. This clone was observed a few times. Germline V CDR1 and CDR2: SNHLY, FYNNEI. There are 14 residues in the CDR3. The ends were cut back, 4 bases at V and 4 bases at J, with 13 bases in the middle. The sequence was collected from a human donor with acute or convalescent COVID-19. The donor label of this sample is uncertain. This rearrangement joins TRBV2 to TRBJ1-2; maybe TRBD1 (6 bases). Sequencing was done on a sample of peripheral blood. CDR3 protein: CASSAGQNFYGYTF. CDR3 nucleotide sequence: TGTGCCAGCAGTGCGGGACAAAACTTCTATGGCTACACCTTC.